This paragraph covers one T cell receptor beta chain sequence. The antigen is not known. In the same sample, other DNA sequences code for this CDR3. Every bit of the isolated RNA underwent reverse transcription, so sequencing read expressed TCRB transcripts. The data were produced by immunoSEQ multiplex PCR, yet TCRdb's version contains in-frame clones alone and is incomplete. Here the sample spans around 250,000 clones, 11% to 15% being singletons. The sample comes from a study of beta chain features in type 1 diabetes. Findings and caveats of the study: Shorter TCRB CDR3s, moderately but significantly so, marked every one of the four CD4+ subsets in Type 1 diabetes patients.

Trimming left V 0 bases short and J 3 bases short, with 8 bases between. CDR1 SGHRS and CDR2 YFSETQ come from the germline V gene. The CDR3 covers 14 residues. The source material was naive CD4+ T cells from blood. The receptor's source is a man aged 25 to 45 with type 1 diabetes. The V and J genes are TRBV5-1 and TRBJ2-3, with D tentatively TRBD1 (5 bases). The CDR3 reads CASSLGGATDTQYF. CDR3 nucleotide sequence: TGCGCCAGCAGCTTGGGGGGCGCGACAGATACGCAGTATTTT.